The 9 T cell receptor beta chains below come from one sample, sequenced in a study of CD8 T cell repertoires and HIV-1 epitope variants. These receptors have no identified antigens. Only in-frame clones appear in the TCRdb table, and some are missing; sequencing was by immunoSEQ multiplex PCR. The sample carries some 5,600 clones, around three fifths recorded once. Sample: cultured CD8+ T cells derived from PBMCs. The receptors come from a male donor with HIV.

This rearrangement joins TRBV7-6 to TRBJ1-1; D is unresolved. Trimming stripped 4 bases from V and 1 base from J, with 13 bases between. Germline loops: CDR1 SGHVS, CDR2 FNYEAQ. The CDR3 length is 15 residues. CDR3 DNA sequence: TGTGCCAGCAGCTCGGGCATTTCAGGGAACACTGAAGCTTTCTTT. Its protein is CASSSGISGNTEAFF.

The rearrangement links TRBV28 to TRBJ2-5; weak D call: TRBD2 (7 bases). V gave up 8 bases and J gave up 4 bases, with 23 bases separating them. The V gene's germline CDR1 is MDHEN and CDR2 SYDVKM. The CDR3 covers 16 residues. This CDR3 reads CASSLPEGGAGETQYF. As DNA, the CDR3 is TGTGCCAGCTCCCTTCCGGAGGGGGGGGCTGGAGAGACCCAGTACTTC. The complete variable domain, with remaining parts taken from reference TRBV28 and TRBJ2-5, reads DVKVTQSSRYLVKRTGEKVFLECVQDMDHENMFWYRQDPGLGLRLIYFSYDVKMKEKGDIPEGYSVSREKKERFSLILESASTNQTSMYLCASSLPEGGAGETQYFGPGTRLLVL.

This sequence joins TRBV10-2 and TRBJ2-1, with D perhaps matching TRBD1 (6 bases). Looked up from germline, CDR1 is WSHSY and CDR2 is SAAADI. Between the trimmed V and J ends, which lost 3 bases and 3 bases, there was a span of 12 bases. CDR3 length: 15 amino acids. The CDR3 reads CASSDTGLFYNEQFF. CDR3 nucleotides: TGCGCCAGCAGTGACACAGGGCTCTTCTACAATGAGCAGTTCTTC.

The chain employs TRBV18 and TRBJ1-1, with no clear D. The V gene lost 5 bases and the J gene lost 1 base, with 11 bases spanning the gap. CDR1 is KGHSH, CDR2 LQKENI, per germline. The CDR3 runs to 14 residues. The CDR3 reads CASSVDQANTEAFF. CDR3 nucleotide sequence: TGTGCCAGCTCAGTTGACCAGGCGAACACTGAAGCTTTCTTT.

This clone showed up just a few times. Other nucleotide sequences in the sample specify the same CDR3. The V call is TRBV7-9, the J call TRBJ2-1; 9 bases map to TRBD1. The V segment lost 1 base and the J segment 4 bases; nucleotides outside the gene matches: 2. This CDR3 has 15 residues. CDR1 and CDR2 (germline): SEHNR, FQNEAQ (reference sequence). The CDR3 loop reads CASSLVTGGYNEQFF. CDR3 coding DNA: TGTGCCAGCAGCTTAGTGACAGGGGGTTACAATGAGCAGTTCTTC.

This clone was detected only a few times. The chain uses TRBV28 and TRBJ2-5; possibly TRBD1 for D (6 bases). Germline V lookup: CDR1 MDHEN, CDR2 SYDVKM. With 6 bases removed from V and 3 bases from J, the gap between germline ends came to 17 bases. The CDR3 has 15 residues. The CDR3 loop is CASSSSKYREETQYF. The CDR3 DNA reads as TGTGCCAGCAGCTCATCCAAGTACAGGGAAGAGACCCAGTACTTC.

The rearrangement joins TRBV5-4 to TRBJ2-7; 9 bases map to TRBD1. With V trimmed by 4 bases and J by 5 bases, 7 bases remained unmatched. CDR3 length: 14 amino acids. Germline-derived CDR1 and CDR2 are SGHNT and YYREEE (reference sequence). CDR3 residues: CASSETGGTHEQYF. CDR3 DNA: TGTGCCAGCAGCGAGACAGGGGGAACCCACGAGCAGTACTTC.

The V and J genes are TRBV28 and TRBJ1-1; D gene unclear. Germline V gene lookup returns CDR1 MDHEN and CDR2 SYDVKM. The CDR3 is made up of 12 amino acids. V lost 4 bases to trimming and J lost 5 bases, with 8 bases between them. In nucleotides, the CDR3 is TGTGCCAGCAGTTGGAGGAGAACTGAAGCTTTCTTT. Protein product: CASSWRRTEAFF.

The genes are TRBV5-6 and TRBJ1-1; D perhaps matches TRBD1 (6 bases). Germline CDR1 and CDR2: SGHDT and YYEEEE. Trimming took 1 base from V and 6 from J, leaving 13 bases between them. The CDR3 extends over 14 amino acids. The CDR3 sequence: CASSLRTAFPEAFF. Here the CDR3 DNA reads TGTGCCAGCAGCTTGAGGACAGCGTTCCCTGAAGCTTTCTTT.